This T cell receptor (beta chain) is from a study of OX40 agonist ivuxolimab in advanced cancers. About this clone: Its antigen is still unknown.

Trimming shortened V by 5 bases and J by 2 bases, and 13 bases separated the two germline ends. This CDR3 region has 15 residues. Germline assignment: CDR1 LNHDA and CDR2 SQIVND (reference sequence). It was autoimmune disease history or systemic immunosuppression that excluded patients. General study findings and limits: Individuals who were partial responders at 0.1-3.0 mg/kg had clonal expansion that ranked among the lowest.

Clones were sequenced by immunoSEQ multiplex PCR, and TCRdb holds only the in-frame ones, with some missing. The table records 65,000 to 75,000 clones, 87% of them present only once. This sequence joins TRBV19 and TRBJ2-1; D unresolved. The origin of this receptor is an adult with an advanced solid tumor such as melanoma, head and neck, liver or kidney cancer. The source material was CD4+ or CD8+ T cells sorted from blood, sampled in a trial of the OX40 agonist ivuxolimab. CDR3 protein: CASSPPELTYNEQFF. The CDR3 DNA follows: TGTGCCAGTAGTCCCCCCGAGCTTACCTACAATGAGCAGTTCTTC. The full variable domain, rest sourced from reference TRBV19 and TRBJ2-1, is DGGITQSPKYLFRKEGQNVTLSCEQNLNHDAMYWYRQDPGQGLRLIYYSQIVNDFQKGDIAEGYSVSREKKESFPLTVTSAQKNPTAFYLCASSPPELTYNEQFFGPGTRLTVL.